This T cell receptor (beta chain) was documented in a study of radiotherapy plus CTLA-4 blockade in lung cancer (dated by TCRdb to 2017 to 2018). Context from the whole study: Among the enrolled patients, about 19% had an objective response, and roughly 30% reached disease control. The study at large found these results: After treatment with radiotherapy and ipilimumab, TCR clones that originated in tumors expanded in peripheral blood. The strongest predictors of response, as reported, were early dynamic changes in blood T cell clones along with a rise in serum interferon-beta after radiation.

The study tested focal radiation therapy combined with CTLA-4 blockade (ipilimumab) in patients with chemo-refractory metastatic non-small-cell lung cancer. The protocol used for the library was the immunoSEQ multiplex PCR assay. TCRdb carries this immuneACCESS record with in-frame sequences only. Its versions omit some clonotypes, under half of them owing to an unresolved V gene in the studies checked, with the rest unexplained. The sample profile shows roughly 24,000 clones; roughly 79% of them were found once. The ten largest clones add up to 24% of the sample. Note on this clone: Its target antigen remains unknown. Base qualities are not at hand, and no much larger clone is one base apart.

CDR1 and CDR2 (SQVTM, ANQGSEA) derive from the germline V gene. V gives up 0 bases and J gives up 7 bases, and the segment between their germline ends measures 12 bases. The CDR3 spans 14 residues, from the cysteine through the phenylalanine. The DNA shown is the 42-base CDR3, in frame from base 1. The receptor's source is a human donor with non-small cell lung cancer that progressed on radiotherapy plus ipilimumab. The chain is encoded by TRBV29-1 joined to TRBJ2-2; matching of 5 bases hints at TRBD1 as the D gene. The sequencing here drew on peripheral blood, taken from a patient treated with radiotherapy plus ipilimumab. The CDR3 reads CSVEEVGVDGELFF. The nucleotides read TGCAGCGTTGAAGAAGTAGGGGTGGACGGGGAGCTGTTTTTT.